This record looks at one T cell receptor beta chain sequence and its context. Its antigen is undetermined. The data were taken from a study of PD-1 blockade in classical Hodgkin lymphoma. Study-level points and caveats: Reports indicated that newly diagnosed patients had lower baseline TCR diversity than healthy donors did.

Time point: cycle 4 day 1 (C4D1), after around six weeks of nivolumab. All the patients suffered relapse after autologous stem cell transplantation, and brentuximab vedotin exposure differed. Libraries were prepared by immunoSEQ multiplex PCR; TCRdb keeps only in-frame clonotypes and omits some of them. The data show 50,000 to 65,000 clones, with nearly 90% seen just once and roughly 8.1% held by the top ten. Here the sequenced sample was peripheral blood mononuclear cells (PBMCs), taken before the fourth cycle of nivolumab. This TCR came from a human donor with classical Hodgkin lymphoma.

The CDR3 coding sequence is TGCGCCAGCAGCCCCTCCGGGACCGGAGAGCAGTACTTC. Amino acids: CASSPSGTGEQYF. The chain recombines TRBV5-1 with TRBJ2-7; perhaps D is TRBD1 or TRBD2 (5 bases each). The CDR3 spans 13 residues. V lost 4 bases to trimming and J lost 7 bases, with 15 bases between them. The germline gives CDR1 SGHRS, CDR2 YFSETQ. The entire variable domain, with the rest obtained from reference TRBV5-1 and TRBJ2-7, is as follows: KAGVTQTPRYLIKTRGQQVTLSCSPISGHRSVSWYQQTPGQGLQFLFEYFSETQRNKGNFPGRFSGRQFSNSRSEMNVSTLELGDSALYLCASSPSGTGEQYFGPGTRLTVT.